This T cell receptor (beta chain) was captured by sequencing in a study of technical replicates of blood from four donors. CDR3 size: 15 residues. V lost 0 bases, J lost 0 bases, and 9 bases lay in between. Germline V gene sequence: CDR1 MNHEY, CDR2 SVGAGI. This clone was seen once. TCRdb's table, derived via immunoSEQ multiplex PCR, lists solely in-frame clones and lacks some. The sample has tens of thousands of clones, about nine tenths seen once; the top ten hold roughly 0.38%. The specimen sequenced was T cells isolated from PBMCs. This clonotype was sampled from a human donor in good health. Some clones in this sample may be carry-over from other donors' samples. This chain links TRBV6-5 with TRBJ2-7, with a possible D match to TRBD2 (5 bases). The CDR3 DNA reads as TGTGCCAGCAGTTACTCTAGCGATAGCTCCTACGAGCAGTACTTC. The encoded protein is CASSYSSDSSYEQYF.